This TCR beta chain was captured in a study of blood T cell repertoires in COVID-19. The overall study: Acute and convalescent COVID-19 samples came from the United States, Italy and Spain. From T cells, B-cell-depleted T cells, or PBMCs came the material, which was cDNA or gDNA.

Per the original methods: Reference gene primer amplification gave nucleated cell count estimates. Clones were read by immunoSEQ multiplex PCR, and TCRdb kept only the in-frame ones, dropping some. D and trimming were read from the DNA, whereas the V and J calls and clone size are those reported in that table. Among about 100,000 clones listed, around 90% were seen once. CDR1 is KGHSH, CDR2 LQKENI, per germline. The V and J ends lost 3 bases and 1 base respectively, with 9 bases between them. The CDR3 spans 14 residues. The sequence was collected from a human donor in a cohort sampled during active COVID-19. Sequenced material: peripheral blood. The chain links TRBV18 to TRBJ1-1; tentative D call: TRBD1 (6 bases). The CDR3 DNA reads TGTGCCAGCTCACCTGGGACACAGAACACTGAAGCTTTCTTT. This encodes CASSPGTQNTEAFF. The full variable domain, in which reference TRBV18 and TRBJ1-1 provide the parts outside the CDR3, is NAGVMQNPRHLVRRRGQEARLRCSPMKGHSHVYWYRQLPEEGLKFMVYLQKENIIDESGMPKERFSAEFPKEGPSILRIQQVVRGDSAAYFCASSPGTQNTEAFFGQGTRLTVV.